The rows below give T cell receptor beta chains drawn from one sample of a study of blood T cells in healthy people across ages. One entry per CDR3 protein results from TCRdb running MiXCR on the 5' RACE reads. Here the sample spans 540,000 or so distinct CDR3 sequences, roughly 48% being singletons. The sequenced sample was blood. These receptors all come from a man of 80 years or more in good health. CDR3s include the opening cysteine and the closing phenylalanine or tryptophan. D genes are given only for firm matches. The size field is filled for only some rows; it gives once, few, many or a size class.

d_call j_call v_call clone_size cdr3_aa cdr3_nt
NA TRBJ2-7 TRBV20-1 few CSARGLGRGSEQYF TGCAGTGCTAGAGGACTAGGCCGTGGGAGCGAGCAGTACTTC
NA TRBJ2-5 TRBV6-2/TRBV6-3 NA CASSYEGEAQYF TGTGCCAGCAGTTACGAAGGAGAGGCCCAGTACTTC
NA TRBJ2-1 TRBV7-2 NA CASSLAIGSSYNEQFF TGTGCCAGCAGCTTAGCCATCGGAAGCTCCTACAATGAGCAGTTCTTC
NA TRBJ1-2 TRBV20-1 few CSARGGGYGYTF TGCAGTGCTAGAGGGGGGGGCTATGGCTACACCTTC
NA TRBJ2-1 TRBV24-1 NA CATSAKQGSYNEQFF TGTGCCACCAGTGCAAAACAGGGCTCCTACAATGAGCAGTTCTTC
NA TRBJ1-2 TRBV7-8 NA CASSSFSSTRGYTF TGTGCCAGCAGCTCATTTTCCAGTACTCGGGGCTACACCTTC
NA TRBJ1-2 TRBV3-1 few CASSRGTVYGYTF TGTGCCAGCAGCCGAGGGACGGTCTATGGCTACACCTTC
NA TRBJ2-3 TRBV9 NA CASSAAGGGTATQYF TGTGCCAGCAGCGCTGCAGGGGGGGGAACAGCTACGCAGTATTTT
NA TRBJ2-1 TRBV7-2 NA CASSVVVLVGEQFF TGTGCCAGCAGCGTAGTCGTGTTGGTAGGAGAGCAGTTCTTC
TRBD1 TRBJ2-1 TRBV5-6 NA CASSYLGQGIYNEQFF TGTGCCAGCAGCTACCTAGGACAGGGGATATACAATGAGCAGTTCTTC
TRBD2 TRBJ2-7 TRBV4-3 NA CASSQALRAGSYEQYF TGCGCCAGCAGCCAAGCCTTAAGAGCGGGGTCCTACGAGCAGTACTTC
NA TRBJ2-7 TRBV7-2 few CASSPRVVGSYEQYF TGTGCCAGCAGCCCCAGAGTGGTGGGATCCTACGAGCAGTACTTC
NA TRBJ1-2 TRBV6-6 few CASSAPLNYGYTF TGTGCCAGCAGTGCTCCGTTGAACTATGGCTACACCTTC
TRBD2 TRBJ2-1 TRBV20-1 many CSAGTSGDEEQFF TGCAGTGCCGGGACTAGCGGAGATGAGGAGCAGTTCTTC
NA TRBJ1-2 TRBV12-3/TRBV12-4 few CASRPTWGRDFDGYTF TGTGCCAGCAGACCTACCTGGGGCAGGGATTTCGATGGCTACACCTTC
TRBD2 TRBJ2-5 TRBV7-2 few CASSSGAGLGSVETQYF TGTGCCAGCAGCTCAGGAGCGGGACTAGGGTCCGTAGAGACCCAGTACTTC
NA TRBJ2-1 TRBV30 NA CAWSASLEQFF TGTGCCTGGAGTGCTAGTTTGGAGCAGTTCTTC
NA TRBJ2-5 TRBV28 NA CASSLEAQETQYF TGTGCCAGCAGCCTCGAGGCCCAAGAGACCCAGTACTTC
NA TRBJ2-3 TRBV4-3 NA CTSSLSRASRGATDTQYF TGCACCAGCAGCCTATCCCGGGCTTCGAGGGGGGCCACAGATACGCAGTATTTT
NA TRBJ2-7 TRBV12-3/TRBV12-4 NA CAREYWTYSYEQYF TGTGCCAGGGAATACTGGACATACTCCTACGAGCAGTACTTC
NA TRBJ2-7 TRBV12-3/TRBV12-4 few CASSPQGGSSYEQYF TGTGCCAGCAGCCCTCAGGGGGGTAGCTCCTACGAGCAGTACTTC
NA TRBJ2-7 TRBV7-9 NA CASRAHATYEQYF TGTGCCAGCAGGGCACACGCGACCTACGAGCAGTACTTC
NA TRBJ2-5 TRBV12-3/TRBV12-4 NA CASTPRGDGETQYF TGTGCCAGCACTCCCCGAGGGGATGGGGAGACCCAGTACTTC